The T cell receptor beta chain described here comes from a study of OX40 agonist ivuxolimab in advanced cancers. General notes on the study: Ivuxolimab was an agonistic, fully human IgG2 monoclonal antibody directed against OX40 (CD134), a costimulatory receptor. Intravenous ivuxolimab was administered to patients every 2 weeks at six dose levels: 0.01, 0.1, 0.3, 1.5, 3 and 10 mg/kg. Of the approximately 50 dose-escalation patients, hepatocellular carcinoma was present in roughly 19, melanoma in around 15, renal cell carcinoma in 9 and head and neck cancer in 9. A male proportion of around 83% and a mean age of around 60 years, ranging from roughly 20 to 80, were recorded for the dose-escalation cohort. Prior anti-PD-1, anti-PD-L1 or anti-CTLA-4 therapy was permitted, and checkpoint inhibitors had been received by less than 45% of dose-escalation patients. Three dose-escalation patients achieved partial responses, one with hepatocellular carcinoma and two with cutaneous melanoma. The purpose of peripheral TCRbeta sequencing was to test whether ivuxolimab changed TCR sequence diversity and led to clonal T-cell expansion. The paper describes the monotherapy dose-escalation part (N ≈ 52 patients) of the phase I trial of ivuxolimab. What the work shows at the level of the full study, not this receptor alone: Which antigens the clonally expanded peripheral T cells were specific for was not determined. After ivuxolimab, expanded clones were on average more numerous among CD8+ T cells than among CD4+ T cells. Low levels of normalized T-cell clonal expansion were also seen in some nonresponding patients. At doses of 0.1 to 3.0 mg/kg, clonal expansion of both CD4+ and CD8+ T cells in blood was seen between baseline and week 6. In the 0.1-3.0 mg/kg groups, partial responders were among the patients with the lowest normalized peripheral clonal expansion, particularly in CD8+ T cells.

For sequencing of the TCRbeta CDR3 region, genomic DNA was extracted from the sorted cells. TCRbeta CDR3 regions were sequenced using the immunoSEQ Assay. TCRdb provides this immuneACCESS table in a form limited to in-frame rearrangements. Some clones are lacking; in checked studies, under half of them reflect an unresolved V gene, and why the rest are absent is not known. The sample records tens of thousands of clones, about 73% of which are singletons. Of the sample, approximately 5.3% is held by the ten largest clones. The trial excluded patients who had a history of autoimmune disease or were on systemic immunosuppression. Peripheral blood for TCR sequencing was collected from all dose cohorts at baseline, on cycle 4 day 1, and on cycle 7 day 1. Samples came from an open-label, multicenter, first-in-human phase I dose-escalation trial of ivuxolimab. Adults with locally advanced or metastatic head and neck squamous cell, hepatocellular, melanoma or renal cell carcinoma were enrolled in the trial. Before TCR sequencing, CD4+ and CD8+ T cells were separately sorted from peripheral blood.

A remark on this clone: Its antigen is currently not known. The record has no base qualities; no much larger clone is one base away.

The sample consisted of CD4+ or CD8+ T cells sorted from blood, taken in a trial of the OX40 agonist ivuxolimab. This clonotype originated in an adult with an advanced solid tumor such as melanoma, head and neck, liver or kidney cancer.

CDR3 region: CASSTRGGGSGANVLTF. Read as DNA, the sequence is TGTGCCAGTAGTACCCGGGGAGGAGGGTCTGGGGCCAACGTCCTGACTTTC. The rearrangement joined TRBV19 to TRBJ2-6, with a tentative D gene TRBD2 over 6 matching bases. Counted from cysteine to phenylalanine, this CDR3 has 17 amino acids. Just CDR3 DNA is preserved here, 51 bases in frame from base 1. The germline V gene (reference sequence) gives CDR1 as LNHDA and CDR2 as SQIVND. V is clipped by 4 bases and J by 1 base, and the sequence between their germline boundaries is 14 bases long.